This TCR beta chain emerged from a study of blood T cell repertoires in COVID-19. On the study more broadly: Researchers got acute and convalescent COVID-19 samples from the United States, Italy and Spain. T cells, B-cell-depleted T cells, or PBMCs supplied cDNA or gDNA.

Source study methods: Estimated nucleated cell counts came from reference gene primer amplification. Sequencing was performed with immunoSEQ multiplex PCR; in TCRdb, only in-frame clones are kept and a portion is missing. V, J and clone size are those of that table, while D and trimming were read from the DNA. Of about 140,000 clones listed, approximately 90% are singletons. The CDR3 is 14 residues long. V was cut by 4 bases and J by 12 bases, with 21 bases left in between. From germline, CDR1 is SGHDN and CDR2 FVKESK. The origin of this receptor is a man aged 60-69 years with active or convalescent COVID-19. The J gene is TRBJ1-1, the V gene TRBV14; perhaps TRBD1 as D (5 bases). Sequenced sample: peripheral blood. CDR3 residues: CASSLAGTGGRPFF. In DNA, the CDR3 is TGTGCCAGCAGCCTGGCCGGGACTGGAGGTCGGCCTTTCTTT.